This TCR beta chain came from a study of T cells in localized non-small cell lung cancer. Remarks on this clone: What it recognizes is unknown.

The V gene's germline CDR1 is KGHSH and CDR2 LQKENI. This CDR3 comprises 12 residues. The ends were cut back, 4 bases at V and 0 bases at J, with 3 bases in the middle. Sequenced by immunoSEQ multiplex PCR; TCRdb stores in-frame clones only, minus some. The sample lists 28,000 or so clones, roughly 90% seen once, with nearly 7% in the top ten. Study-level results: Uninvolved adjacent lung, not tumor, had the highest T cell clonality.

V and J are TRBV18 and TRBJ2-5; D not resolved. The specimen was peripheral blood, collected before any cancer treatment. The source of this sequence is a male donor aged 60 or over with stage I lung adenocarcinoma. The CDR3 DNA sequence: TGTGCCAGCTCACAGGACCAAGAGACCCAGTACTTC. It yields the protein CASSQDQETQYF.